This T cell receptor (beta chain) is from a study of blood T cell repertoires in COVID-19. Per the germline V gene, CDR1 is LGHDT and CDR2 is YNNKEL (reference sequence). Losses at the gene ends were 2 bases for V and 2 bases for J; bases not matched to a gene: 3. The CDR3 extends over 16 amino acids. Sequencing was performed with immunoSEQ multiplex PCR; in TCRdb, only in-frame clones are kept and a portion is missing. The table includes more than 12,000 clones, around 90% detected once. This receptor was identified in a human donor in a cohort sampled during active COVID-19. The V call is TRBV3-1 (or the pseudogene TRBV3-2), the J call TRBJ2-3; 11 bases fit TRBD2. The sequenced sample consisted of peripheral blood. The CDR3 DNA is TGTGCCAGCAGCCAACTAGCGGGGGGACCCACAGATACGCAGTATTTT. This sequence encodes CASSQLAGGPTDTQYF.